This T cell receptor (beta chain) stems from a study of blood T cell repertoires in COVID-19 (dated by TCRdb to the early 2020s). Concerning the study at large: Samples from collaborators originated in the United States, Italy and Spain and spanned both the acute and convalescent phases of COVID-19. Sample metadata almost always included a de-identified subject ID, COVID-19 status, age in years and sex. The samples were drawn from two sources: the first 160 participants of the ongoing ImmuneRACE study, and over 950 subjects contributed by 6 global collaborators. Subjects who had been exposed to COVID-19, were actively infected with it, or had recovered from it provided the deeply sampled blood TCRbeta repertoires that made up the dataset. Where HLA class I and class II types were available, the types were taken from metadata supplied by the sample provider, not from assay-based typing. The prospective study material was composed of cDNA or gDNA derived from T cells, B-cell-depleted T cells, or PBMCs. The repertoires were released in a freely available public database intended as a resource for research on the immune response to SARS-CoV-2. Study-wide conclusions, independent of this receptor: The amount of clinical and demographic metadata varied by source and participant and was provided uncurated.

Participants in the prospective study were enrolled through a virtual design, were aged roughly 18 to 90 years, and lived in fewer than 30 United States geographic areas. To assign participants to cohorts, the prospective study relied on clinical history that participants themselves reported in a screening survey and a study questionnaire. Exposed participants had been in contact, within 2 weeks of entering the study, with a person who had a PCR-confirmed or clinician-diagnosed case of COVID-19. In the prospective study, whole blood, serum and a nasopharyngeal or oropharyngeal swab were collected from each participant by mobile phlebotomists. Over a roughly 2-month period, participants in the prospective study had the option of providing additional blood draws and questionnaires. Before DNA extraction, prospective study blood samples were shipped either frozen or at room temperature. The V and J ends are trimmed by 3 bases and 2 bases, leaving 10 bases between them. There are 15 amino acids in the CDR3, from cysteine to phenylalanine inclusive. The kept DNA is CDR3 alone, 45 bases in frame from the first base. Reading the germline V gene gives CDR1 KGHDR and CDR2 SFDVKD.

TCRbeta CDR3 regions were amplified from genomic DNA by means of the immunoSEQ Assay, a bias-controlled multiplex PCR. Under the source paper's analysis protocol: Within the assay, amplification of reference gene primers was used to estimate how many nucleated cells each sample contained. To quantify the absolute abundance of each unique TCRbeta CDR3 rearrangement, sequence reads were collapsed and filtered. For each sample, productive Simpson clonality was calculated as the square root of Simpson's diversity index across productive rearrangements. TCRdb obtained this table from immuneACCESS and retained in-frame rearrangements with V and J assigned. These tables miss some clones; where compared with another copy, unresolved V genes account for less than half of the shortfall, and the remainder is unexplained. V and J calls and clone size follow that table, whereas D and trimming were derived from the DNA. The sample table records over 250,000 clones; roughly 80% of these occur just once. About 5% of the sample is held by the ten biggest clonotypes.

Remarks on this clone: Its antigen is not yet known. No much larger clonotype is one base removed from it; base qualities were not supplied.

The TCR comes from a man aged 35 to 55 who had been exposed to COVID-19. The chain links TRBV24-1 with TRBJ2-1; the best D guess is TRBD2, with 6 bases matching. Sequenced: PBMCs or T cells enriched from blood (not recorded which). CDR3 reads: CATSDPSATYNEQFF. The DNA is TGTGCCACCAGTGATCCTAGCGCTACCTACAATGAGCAGTTCTTC.